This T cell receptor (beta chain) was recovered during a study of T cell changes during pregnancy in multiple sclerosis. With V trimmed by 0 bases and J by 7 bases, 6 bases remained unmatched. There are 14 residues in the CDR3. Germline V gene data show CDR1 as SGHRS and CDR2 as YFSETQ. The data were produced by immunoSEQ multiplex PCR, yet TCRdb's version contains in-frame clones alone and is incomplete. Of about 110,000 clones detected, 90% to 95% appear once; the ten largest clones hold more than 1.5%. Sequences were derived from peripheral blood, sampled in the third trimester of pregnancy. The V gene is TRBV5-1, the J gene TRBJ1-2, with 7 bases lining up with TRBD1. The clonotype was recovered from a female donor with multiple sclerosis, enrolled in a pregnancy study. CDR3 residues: CASSLGQGIGGYTF. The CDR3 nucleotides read TGCGCCAGCAGCTTGGGACAGGGTATCGGTGGCTACACCTTC.